Given below is one T cell receptor beta chain in context. What it binds is not known. Likely a read error: the CDR3 ends without its conserved phenylalanine or tryptophan. The limits of the CDR3 on the DNA are not certain, so only TCRdb's listed CDR3 is given. The sample comes from a study of CD8+CD57+ T cells in acquired aplastic anemia. Turning to the study itself: Average DNA yield from sorted CD4+ and CD8+ cells was about 2.9 ug. Healthy donors gave 10 million or so reads on average for CD4+ cells. Findings of the study overall: Patient and control CD8+ Simpson's diversity was not significantly different. Patients and controls had in common 25 to 35 CD8+ CDR3 sequences.

The TCR beta profiling, which covered VDJ combination and CDR3 sequence, was carried out using genomic DNA as the template. One entry per CDR3 protein results from TCRdb running MiXCR on the reads. This sample yields hundreds of thousands of distinct CDR3 sequences, of which roughly 64% are seen a single time; more than 3.5% belongs to the top ten. The clonotype originates from a human donor in good health, serving as a control. Sequenced material: sorted CD4+, CD8+, or CD8+CD57+ T cells (not recorded which) from PBMCs.

CDR3 loop: CASSSSQGDTIYFGEG. The rearrangement joins TRBV2 to TRBJ1-5; TRBD1, the table's D call, lacks a check against the DNA. Germline CDR1 and CDR2: SNHLY and FYNNEI. The CDR3 spans 16 amino acids, including both terminal residues.